This T cell receptor (beta chain) was profiled in a study of cytomegalovirus exposure and HLA in healthy donors. Study-wide background: From 170 million or so T cells, an earlier analysis saw 100 million to 140 million unique TCR beta sequences. The study's findings and limits: Versus the roughly 700-donor mean, an Asian-associated ancestry cluster reportedly showed fewer N-insertions in a later analysis. More clonal expansion characterized HLA-associated TCR beta chains than equally common others in a later analysis.

This CDR3 spans 14 amino acids. The germline V and J ends were trimmed by 7 bases and 4 bases, with 14 bases remaining between them. The germline gives CDR1 SNHLY, CDR2 FYNNEI. This clone has more than one count but fewer than ten. What it binds is not known. PCR primers comprised 60 Vbeta and 13 Jbeta primers. Libraries were prepared by immunoSEQ multiplex PCR; TCRdb keeps only in-frame clonotypes and omits some of them. The table has more than 200,000 clones, over 80% seen once. This clonotype was obtained from a man between 40 and 49 years old in good health and CMV-seropositive. This chain connects TRBV2 to TRBJ1-5; the D gene is possibly TRBD1 (5 bases). The sample comprised PBMCs. CDR3 sequence: CASKYDRTNQPQHF. The DNA of the CDR3 is TGTGCCAGCAAGTACGACAGAACGAATCAGCCCCAGCATTTT.